The clone carrying this T cell receptor beta chain is a singleton in its sample. The CDR3 totals 15 residues. V shed 5 bases, J shed 1 base, and the junction held 7 bases outside the gene matches. Looked up from germline, CDR1 is MDHEN and CDR2 is SYDVKM. This record comes from a study of cytomegalovirus exposure and HLA in healthy donors. Sequencing used immunoSEQ multiplex PCR; TCRdb keeps in-frame clones, though not all of them. The sample includes roughly 110,000 clones, approximately 90% of them seen just once. The sequence came from a woman between 18 and 30 years old in good health and CMV-seropositive. The sample taken for sequencing was PBMCs. J is TRBJ2-5 and V is TRBV28, with 7 bases fitting TRBD1. CDR3 in amino acids: CASSVRGFPQETQYF. The DNA for the CDR3 is TGTGCCAGCAGTGTCAGGGGGTTTCCCCAAGAGACCCAGTACTTC.